The 14 T cell receptor beta chains below come from one sample, sequenced in a study of spatial heterogeneity in lung cancer. Time point noted: sample taken at primary tumor resection. No cell sorting; template was whole RNA from tumor, lung tissue or PBMC. TCRdb reprocessed the 5' RACE reads via MiXCR and lists one record per CDR3 protein. The sample yields about 12,000 distinct CDR3 sequences, 5.5% to 8% seen once. Sequenced material: normal lung tissue next to the tumor, taken at surgery. The source of these receptors is a male donor with early-stage non-small cell lung cancer.

This clonotype has ten or more counts. This chain joins TRBV20-1 and TRBJ2-7, with TRBD2 matching 9 bases. Trimming took 6 bases from V and 3 from J; bases not matched to a gene: 3. The germline CDR1 and CDR2 sequences are DFQATT and SNEGSKA (reference sequence). The CDR3 totals 12 residues. The CDR3 DNA reads as TGCAGTGCAAATAGCGGGAGCTACGAGCAGTACTTC. Its translation is CSANSGSYEQYF.

This chain joins TRBV15 and TRBJ2-5; D is unclear. The CDR3 length is 11 residues. The ends were cut back, 1 base at V and 7 bases at J, with 4 bases in the middle. Germline lookup yields CDR1 LNHNV and CDR2 YYDKDF (reference sequence). In nucleotides, the CDR3 is TGTGCCACCAGCAGAGGGGGGACCCAGTACTTC. Translated: CATSRGGTQYF.

This clonotype was observed at least ten times. The V call is TRBV12-3 or TRBV12-4, the J call TRBJ2-1; TRBD1 or TRBD2 may be the D gene (5 bases each). The CDR3 length is 12 residues. Trimming pared 2 bases from V and 10 bases from J, leaving 9 bases between. In nucleotides, the CDR3 is TGTGCCAGCAGTTTAATGGGGACCGAGCAGTTCTTC. Protein sequence: CASSLMGTEQFF.

This clonotype was counted many times. The rearrangement uses TRBV10-3 and TRBJ2-2; TRBD2 aligns across 8 bases. The V gene's germline CDR1 is ENHRY and CDR2 SYGVKD. The CDR3 contains 14 residues. The junction had 11 bases not matched to a gene; V was cut back by 10 bases and J by 7 bases. CDR3 bases: TGTGCCACGCGACCGCGGGGGGACGACGGGGAGCTGTTTTTT. Translated, it gives CATRPRGDDGELFF.

In this sample, this clonotype turned up many times. V gene TRBV12-3 or TRBV12-4 combines with J gene TRBJ2-1; unclear D gene. The CDR3 sequence is 14 residues long. V lost 6 bases, J lost 3 bases, and 12 bases lay in between. The chain's CDR3 is CASRYRIGYNEQFF. The CDR3 coding sequence is TGTGCCAGCAGATACCGAATAGGCTACAATGAGCAGTTCTTC.

This clonotype is medium-sized. The V gene is TRBV6-1, the J gene TRBJ1-5, with D perhaps TRBD1 (6 bases). With 6 bases removed from V and 7 bases from J, the gap between germline ends came to 16 bases. Germline values: CDR1 MNHNS, CDR2 SASEGT. CDR3 size: 14 residues. CDR3 DNA sequence: TGTGCCAGCAGCGTACAGGGAAGTAGGCAGCCCCAGCATTTT. Translation gives CASSVQGSRQPQHF.

This clonotype was detected many times. This chain links TRBV11-3 with TRBJ2-2; D is undetermined. Germline V gives CDR1 SGHNT, CDR2 YENEEA. The V end lost 0 bases, the J end lost 4 bases, and 3 bases lay between the germline ends. The CDR3 length is 13 residues. CDR3: CASSLDFTGELFF. In nucleotides, the CDR3 is TGTGCCAGCAGCTTAGATTTCACCGGGGAGCTGTTTTTT.

This clonotype came up many times. The chain recombines TRBV29-1 with TRBJ2-1; 11 bases are a match to TRBD2. V was clipped by 0 bases and J by 8 bases; unmatched bases: 18. The CDR3 has 19 amino acids. Germline CDR1 and CDR2: SQVTM and ANQGSEA. The chain's CDR3 is CSVEERVAGGPSVIYEQFF. CDR3 nucleotide sequence: TGCAGCGTTGAAGAGAGGGTAGCGGGAGGGCCTTCAGTAATCTATGAGCAGTTCTTC.

This clonotype showed up just a few times. The rearrangement uses TRBV6-5 and TRBJ2-7, with D unclear. CDR1 and CDR2 (germline): MNHEY, SVGAGI. The CDR3 totals 12 residues. V was cut by 6 bases and J by 4 bases, with 10 bases left in between. CDR3 in amino acids: CASSPSPYEQYF. DNA for the CDR3: TGTGCCAGCAGCCCATCCCCATACGAGCAGTACTTC.

This clonotype was observed at least ten times. The genes are TRBV19 and TRBJ1-2; tentatively, D is TRBD1 (5 bases). The CDR3 loop spans 15 amino acids. The V gene's germline CDR1 is LNHDA and CDR2 SQIVND (reference sequence). Trimming left V 3 bases short and J 0 bases short, with 11 bases between. CDR3 DNA: TGTGCCAGTAGTATCGGGGACTATCCTAACTATGGCTACACCTTC. Translated: CASSIGDYPNYGYTF.

This clonotype was seen a handful of times. The V gene is TRBV19, the J gene TRBJ1-4; D ambiguous. With 4 bases removed from V and 0 bases from J, the gap between germline ends came to 15 bases. The CDR3 loop spans 17 amino acids. Germline CDR1 and CDR2: LNHDA and SQIVND (reference sequence). For the CDR3, the DNA is TGTGCCAGTAGTAATCTTCAGGTGCAGGCAACTAATGAAAAACTGTTTTTT. It codes for CASSNLQVQATNEKLFF.

By its share, this clonotype is medium-sized. The genes are TRBV2 and TRBJ2-5; D remains ambiguous. CDR1 and CDR2 from the germline V gene are SNHLY and FYNNEI. V lost 5 bases to trimming and J lost 0 bases, with 7 bases between them. The CDR3 runs 13 residues. For the CDR3, the DNA is TGTGCCAGCAGTCAAAGCAACCAAGAGACCCAGTACTTC. Translated: CASSQSNQETQYF.

This clonotype has at least ten counts. The chain employs TRBV4-2 and TRBJ2-7; D unresolved. Germline V CDR1 and CDR2: LGHNA, YNFKEQ. The CDR3 runs to 15 residues. V dropped 3 bases and J dropped 5 bases, with 17 bases sitting between them. DNA for the CDR3: TGTGCCAGCAGCCAGACACCAGCCAAGGCCGACGAGCAGTACTTC. The encoded protein is CASSQTPAKADEQYF.

This clonotype has a count of ten or more. The V gene is TRBV7-9, the J gene TRBJ2-7; D is unclear. The V and J ends lost 5 bases and 7 bases respectively, with 12 bases between them. The CDR3 covers 12 residues. Per the germline V gene, CDR1 is SEHNR and CDR2 is FQNEAQ (reference sequence). CDR3 nucleotides: TGTGCCAGCAGCGCCGATCTAGTGGAGCAGTACTTC. Translating gives CASSADLVEQYF.